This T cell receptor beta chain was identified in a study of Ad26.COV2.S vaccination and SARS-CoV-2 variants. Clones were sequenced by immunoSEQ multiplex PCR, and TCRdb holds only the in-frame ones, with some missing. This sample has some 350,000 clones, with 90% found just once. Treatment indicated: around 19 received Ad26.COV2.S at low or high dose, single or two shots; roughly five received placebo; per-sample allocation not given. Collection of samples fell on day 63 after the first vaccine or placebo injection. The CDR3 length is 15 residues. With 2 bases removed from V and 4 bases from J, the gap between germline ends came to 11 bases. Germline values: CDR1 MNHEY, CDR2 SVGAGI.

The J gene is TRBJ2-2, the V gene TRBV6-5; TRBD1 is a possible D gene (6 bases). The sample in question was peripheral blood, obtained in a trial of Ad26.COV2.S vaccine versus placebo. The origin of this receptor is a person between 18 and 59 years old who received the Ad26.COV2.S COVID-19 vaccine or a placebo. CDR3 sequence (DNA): TGTGCCAGCAGTTACCTAGGACAGATCACCGGGGAGCTGTTTTTT. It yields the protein CASSYLGQITGELFF.